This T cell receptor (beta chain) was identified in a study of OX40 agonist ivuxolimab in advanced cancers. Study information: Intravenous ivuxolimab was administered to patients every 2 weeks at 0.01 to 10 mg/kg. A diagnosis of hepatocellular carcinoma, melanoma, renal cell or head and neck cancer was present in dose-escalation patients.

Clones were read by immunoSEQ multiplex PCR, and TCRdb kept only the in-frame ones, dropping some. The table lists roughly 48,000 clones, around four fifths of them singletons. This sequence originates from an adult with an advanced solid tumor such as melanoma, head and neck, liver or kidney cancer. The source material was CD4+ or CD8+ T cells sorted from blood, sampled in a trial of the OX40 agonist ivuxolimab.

CDR3 residues: CASSTGGRMNTEAFF. In nucleotides, the CDR3 is TGTGCCAGCAGCACGGGGGGACGGATGAACACTGAAGCTTTCTTT. The rearrangement links TRBV5-4 to TRBJ1-1, with D perhaps matching TRBD1 (5 bases). The CDR3 has 15 amino acids. The V and J ends lost 4 bases and 0 bases respectively, with 13 bases between them. CDR1 is SGHNT and CDR2 is YYREEE in the germline V gene (reference sequence).